This entry lists 12 T cell receptor beta chains sequenced from one sample in a study of beta chain features in type 1 diabetes. Study-wide results and limits: When Type 1 diabetes patients were examined, their TCRB CDR3s proved moderately but significantly shorter in all four CD4+ subsets.

Since all of the isolated RNA was reverse transcribed, expressed TCRB transcripts were what got sequenced. Generated by immunoSEQ multiplex PCR, the TCRdb table keeps only in-frame clones and is missing some. The data contain hundreds of thousands of clones, roughly an eighth of them singletons. Their cognate antigens are unknown. Sequencing was carried out using naive CD4+ T cells from blood. The receptor set was obtained from a man younger than 30 with type 1 diabetes.

The chain recombines TRBV5-1 with TRBJ1-2, with TRBD1 as a possible D gene (6 bases). V shed 0 bases and J shed 7 bases, with 13 bases lying between them. The CDR3 is 14 residues long. Germline values: CDR1 SGHRS, CDR2 YFSETQ. The CDR3 sequence is CASSLEPGVRGYTF. CDR3 bases: TGCGCCAGCAGCTTGGAGCCAGGGGTGCGTGGCTACACCTTC. The full variable domain, with the rest looked up from reference TRBV5-1 and TRBJ1-2, is KAGVTQTPRYLIKTRGQQVTLSCSPISGHRSVSWYQQTPGQGLQFLFEYFSETQRNKGNFPGRFSGRQFSNSRSEMNVSTLELGDSALYLCASSLEPGVRGYTFGSGTRLTVV.

This clone was observed a few times. The chain links TRBV30 to TRBJ1-1, with TRBD1 as a possible D gene (6 bases). Trimming shortened V by 5 bases and J by 4 bases, and 14 bases separated the two germline ends. This CDR3 is 13 amino acids long. Looked up from germline, CDR1 is GTSNPN and CDR2 is SVGIG (reference sequence). CDR3 amino acids: CAWLRIRGTEAFF. Here the CDR3 DNA reads TGTGCCTGGTTACGAATCAGGGGCACTGAAGCTTTCTTT.

The gene calls are TRBV4-1 and TRBJ2-5, with unresolved D. The CDR3 totals 14 residues. Trimming cost V 1 base and J 4 bases, with 10 bases left between them. Germline lookup yields CDR1 MGHRA and CDR2 YSYEKL. In DNA, the CDR3 is TGCGCCAGCAGCCAAGTAGGGAACCGAGAGACCCAGTACTTC. It specifies CASSQVGNRETQYF.

The gene calls are TRBV7-9 and TRBJ1-5, with a tentative D call TRBD1 (6 bases). V was shortened by 1 base and J by 4 bases, with 14 bases between the two germline ends. The CDR3 covers 16 residues. The V gene's germline CDR1 is SEHNR and CDR2 FQNEAQ (reference sequence). The CDR3 DNA reads as TGTGCCAGCAGCTTAGGGGGTGGACAGACTAATCAGCCCCAGCATTTT. Protein sequence: CASSLGGGQTNQPQHF.

This clone has only a few counts. The chain is built from TRBV7-6 and TRBJ2-3; maybe TRBD2 (6 bases). The V gene lost 5 bases and the J gene lost 5 bases, with 17 bases spanning the gap. This CDR3 has 15 residues. Germline V gene sequence: CDR1 SGHVS, CDR2 FNYEAQ. The CDR3 DNA is TGTGCCAGCAGCAAGACCGGGGGAAGGCAAGATACGCAGTATTTT. Its translation is CASSKTGGRQDTQYF.

The rearrangement joins TRBV29-1 to TRBJ2-7; D is undetermined. Trimming took 3 bases from V and 0 from J, leaving 15 bases between them. This CDR3 comprises 15 residues. Germline lookup yields CDR1 SQVTM and CDR2 ANQGSEA. The CDR3 DNA reads as TGCAGCGTTGACGCCGCCGGCCGTAGCTCCTACGAGCAGTACTTC. The encoded protein is CSVDAAGRSSYEQYF.

The J gene is TRBJ1-4, the V gene TRBV9, with D possibly being TRBD1 (6 bases). CDR1 is SGDLS and CDR2 is YYNGEE in the germline V gene. V dropped 4 bases and J dropped 6 bases, with 10 bases sitting between them. CDR3 length equals 13 residues. CDR3 residues: CASSRDTDEKLFF. Here the CDR3 DNA reads TGTGCCAGCAGCAGGGACACCGATGAAAAACTGTTTTTT.

As regards this clone: Other DNA sequences in the same sample also yield this CDR3. The chain links TRBV7-9 to TRBJ2-7, with D perhaps matching TRBD2 (5 bases). The CDR3 runs 11 residues. Germline lookup yields CDR1 SEHNR and CDR2 FQNEAQ (reference sequence). V lost 5 bases, J lost 5 bases, and 7 bases lay in between. CDR3 nucleotide sequence: TGTGCCAGCAGCCCCGGGGACGAGCAGTACTTC. Its translation: CASSPGDEQYF.

The table lists this clone with a few counts. The chain uses TRBV30 and TRBJ2-1; 9 bases match TRBD2. The CDR3 runs to 14 residues. V was pared by 2 bases and J by 9 bases, with 8 bases of the junction left unmatched. Germline CDR1 and CDR2: GTSNPN and SVGIG (reference sequence). This CDR3 is CAWSWASGVSEQFF. DNA for the CDR3: TGTGCCTGGAGTTGGGCTAGCGGGGTTAGTGAGCAGTTCTTC. Variable domain in full (rest from reference TRBV30 and TRBJ2-1): SQTIHQWPATLVQPVGSPLSLECTVEGTSNPNLYWYRQAAGRGLQLLFYSVGIGQISSEVPQNLSASRPQDRQFILSSKKLLLSDSGFYLCAWSWASGVSEQFFGPGTRLTVL.

This chain joins TRBV12-5 and TRBJ2-1; D is perhaps TRBD2 (6 bases). The CDR3 spans 15 residues. Germline assignment: CDR1 LGHNT and CDR2 FRNRAP. V was shortened by 11 bases and J by 2 bases, with 19 bases between the two germline ends. The CDR3, as DNA: TGTGCTTCACTCGTCGGGGGAGCAACCTACAATGAGCAGTTCTTC. Its protein product is CASLVGGATYNEQFF. Full variable domain (missing parts from reference TRBV12-5 and TRBJ2-1): DARVTQTPRHKVTEMGQEVTMRCQPILGHNTVFWYRQTMMQGLELLAYFRNRAPLDDSGMPKDRFSAEMPDATLATLKIQPSEPRDSAVYFCASLVGGATYNEQFFGPGTRLTVL.

The chain has TRBV6-5 and TRBJ1-4, with 9 bases that match TRBD1. Per germline, CDR1 MNHEY and CDR2 SVGAGI. This CDR3 is 16 amino acids long. The V segment lost 4 bases and the J segment 2 bases; nucleotides outside the gene matches: 5. CDR3 in DNA: TGTGCCAGCAGTTTCCCTACAGGGGGCACTAATGAAAAACTGTTTTTT. Protein sequence: CASSFPTGGTNEKLFF.

The chain couples TRBV28 to TRBJ2-2; D is unclear. CDR1 and CDR2 from the germline V gene are MDHEN and SYDVKM. Trimming removed 10 bases from V and 6 bases from J, with 9 bases in between. The CDR3 covers 11 residues. CDR3 nucleotides: TGTGCCATTCAATGGTCCGGGGAGCTGTTTTTT. Translation gives CAIQWSGELFF.